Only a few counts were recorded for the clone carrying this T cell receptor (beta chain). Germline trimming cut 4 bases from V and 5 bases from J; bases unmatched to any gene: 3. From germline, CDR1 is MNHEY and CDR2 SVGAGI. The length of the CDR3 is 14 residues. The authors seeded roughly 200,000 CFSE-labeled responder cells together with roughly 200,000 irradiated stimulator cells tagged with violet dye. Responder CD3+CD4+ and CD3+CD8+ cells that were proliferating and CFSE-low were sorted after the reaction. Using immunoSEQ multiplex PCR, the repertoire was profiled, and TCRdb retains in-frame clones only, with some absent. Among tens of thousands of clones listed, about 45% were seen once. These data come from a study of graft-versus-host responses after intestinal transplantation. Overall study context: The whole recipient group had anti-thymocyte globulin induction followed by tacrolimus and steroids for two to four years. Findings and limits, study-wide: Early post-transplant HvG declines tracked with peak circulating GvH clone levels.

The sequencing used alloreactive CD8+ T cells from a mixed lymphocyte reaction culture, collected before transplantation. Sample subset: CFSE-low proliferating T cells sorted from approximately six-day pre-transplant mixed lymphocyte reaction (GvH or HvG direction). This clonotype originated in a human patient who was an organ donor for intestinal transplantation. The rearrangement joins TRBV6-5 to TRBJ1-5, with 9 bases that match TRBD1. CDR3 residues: CASSSQGAHQPQHF. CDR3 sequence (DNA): TGTGCCAGCAGTTCACAGGGGGCACATCAGCCCCAGCATTTT.